This T cell receptor (beta chain) came from a study of blood T cells in healthy people across ages. PBMCs were isolated at a quantity of at least 6 million per sample. Together with a sample-barcoded 5' primer, a J-beta primer mix was included in a second PCR lasting about 7 to 12 cycles. TCRdb independently ran MiXCR on the 5' RACE reads; one entry per CDR3 protein. In the table there are roughly 1.5 million distinct CDR3 sequences, roughly two fifths of which are singletons. The ends were cut back, 3 bases at V and 4 bases at J, with 8 bases in the middle. Germline-derived CDR1 and CDR2 are KGHDR and SFDVKD. The CDR3 totals 13 residues.

The chain uses TRBV24-1 and TRBJ1-2; a weak D match, TRBD1 (6 bases). The TCR originated in a woman between 18 and 30 years old in good health. Sequences were obtained from blood. The CDR3 spells CATSDQGSYGYTF. The DNA for the CDR3 is TGTGCCACCAGTGATCAGGGGAGCTATGGCTACACCTTC.